This TCR beta chain stems from a study of T cells in Graves' hyperthyroidism and ophthalmopathy (dated by TCRdb to the late 2010s). Some background on the complete study: A discovery cohort of about a hundred patients, roughly 40 with Graves' ophthalmopathy and under 60 with stable Graves' hyperthyroidism, was used to find distinguishing TCR V-J signatures. Following sampling, methimazole starting at 30 mg daily was given to hyperthyroidism patients, and high-dose intravenous methylprednisolone was given to ophthalmopathy patients. Prospective prediction of ophthalmopathy was tested in an independent validation cohort of approximately 19 hyperthyroidism patients and around 16 patients who later progressed to ophthalmopathy. In six Graves' hyperthyroidism patients, the study also compared T-cell repertoires from thyroid tissue with T-cell repertoires from blood. According to the paper, TCR Vbeta CDR3 sequencing was carried out on approximately 140 peripheral blood samples, which came from 40 to 45 ophthalmopathy, around 74 hyperthyroidism and approximately 17 progressor patients. The 75 to 100 discovery patients were randomly split 7:3 into training and test sets. Points the paper makes about the study in general: Ophthalmopathy was separated from stable hyperthyroidism by a 13 V-J signature model, with about 86% sensitivity and about 81% specificity obtained in cross-validation and 80%/75% obtained in testing. In validation, progression to ophthalmopathy was predicted by the model with around 71% sensitivity and 72% to 85% specificity, a median of 6.5 months before onset. No statistical method was used to fix the sample size in advance, and group allocation was not hidden from the investigators. Most expanded thyroid clonotypes (frequency above 0.001) were also detected in blood, a finding suggesting that blood repertoires may reflect thyroid immune responses.

Stable Graves' hyperthyroidism was defined as no progression to ophthalmopathy during 18 months of follow-up. Hyperthyroidism patients were aged 18 to 65 years and newly diagnosed, with disease duration of less than 2 months. The study excluded patients with uncontrolled infections, other autoimmune diseases, pregnancy or lactation. Clinical symptoms, serum thyroxine and TRAb, thyroid ultrasound, and orbital computed tomography formed the basis for the diagnoses. Total RNA was extracted using Trizol reagent, and RNA quality was assessed on an Agilent 2100 Bioanalyzer. As concerns this clonotype: The antigen it recognizes is unknown. Qualities for individual bases were not recorded, and no much larger clone is one base off.

From the cysteine up to the phenylalanine, the CDR3 has a length of 14 residues. Kept here is only the CDR3 DNA, which spans 42 bases and is read in frame from base 1. V drops 1 base and J drops 3 bases, leaving 10 bases in between. CDR1 and CDR2 are drawn from the germline V gene (reference sequence): LNHNV, YYDKDF. The TCR beta CDR3 regions were amplified from the RNA transcripts. A first-round RT-PCR of the TCR CDR3 used the HTBI primer set with the Qiagen OneStep RT-PCR kit. The libraries were constructed in a second round of multiplex PCR and then size-selected and purified. Sequencing of the libraries was done on an Illumina HiSeq2000 using paired-end 100 bp reads. In the original analysis: Raw data were processed with SOAPnuke, discarding reads with adapters, uncalled bases, mean Phred below 15, or no exact constant-primer or identifier match. COPE v1.2.5 was used to merge high-quality paired reads, and clonotypes were defined as unique nucleotide sequences. MiTCR v1.1 was used to align the clonotypes against IMGT TRBV, TRBD and TRBJ reference segments. Analysis was restricted to V-J combinations with a frequency above 0.0001, which covered roughly 99% of repertoires. A TCS score was defined as the ratio between F50 (clonal expansion) and ExV (chaos), using BLOSUM62-based TCRdist between CDR3 peptides within each V-J. Welch's t-statistics and random forest reduced roughly 500 V-J features to 13, which were used in a naive Bayes classifier (R e1071). The Morisita-Horn index was used to measure how similar the thyroid and blood repertoires were. TCRdb took the public reads, trimmed them with fastp at Q25, ran MiXCR for clone calling and kept in-frame beta chains. Rows are combined by CDR3 protein, so each entry shows the most common genes and DNA. These V and J calls derive from TCRdb rather than the authors' analysis. Here the sample has about 610,000 distinct CDR3 sequences; under 60% occur a single time. The ten top clones hold around 8% of the sample.

The sample comprised peripheral blood or thyroid tissue (not recorded which). This TCR came from a woman aged 18-35 years with Graves' hyperthyroidism. The chain links TRBV15 with TRBJ2-7, with no D gene named confidently. The CDR3 reads CATSRGWELYEQYF. The sequenced DNA is TGTGCCACCAGCAGAGGGTGGGAACTCTACGAGCAGTACTTC.